This T cell receptor (beta chain) was identified during a study of blood T cell repertoires in COVID-19. The CDR3 runs to 14 residues. V was pared by 3 bases and J by 6 bases, with 4 bases of the junction left unmatched. Per germline, CDR1 KGHSH and CDR2 LQKENI. The table came from immunoSEQ multiplex PCR; TCRdb's copy has only in-frame clones and leaves some out. The table shows fewer than 350,000 clones, with around 81% occurring only once. The sequenced material came from peripheral blood. The chain has TRBV18 and TRBJ2-7; the match to TRBD2 covers 11 bases. This clonotype originated in a woman in her sixties with active or convalescent COVID-19. The CDR3, as DNA: TGTGCCAGCTCACCCACTAGCGGGGGACGCGAGCAGTACTTC. This codes for CASSPTSGGREQYF.